This T cell receptor (beta chain) was retrieved from a study of control samples from healthy donors and cancer patients. Trimming cost V 6 bases and J 5 bases; bases outside gene matches: 6. Germline loops: CDR1 LGHDT, CDR2 YNNKEL (reference sequence). CDR3 size: 14 residues. Libraries were prepared by immunoSEQ multiplex PCR; TCRdb keeps only in-frame clonotypes and omits some of them. The repertoire holds roughly 80,000 clones, with roughly 84% as singletons. This clone was picked up one time. The source is a woman aged 45-65 years in good health. The V gene is TRBV3-1 (or the pseudogene TRBV3-2), the J gene TRBJ2-3; 9 bases match TRBD1. The sequenced sample was blood. In DNA, the CDR3 is TGTGCCAGCAGGCGGACAGGGGAGCGAGATACGCAGTATTTT. Translating gives CASRRTGERDTQYF.